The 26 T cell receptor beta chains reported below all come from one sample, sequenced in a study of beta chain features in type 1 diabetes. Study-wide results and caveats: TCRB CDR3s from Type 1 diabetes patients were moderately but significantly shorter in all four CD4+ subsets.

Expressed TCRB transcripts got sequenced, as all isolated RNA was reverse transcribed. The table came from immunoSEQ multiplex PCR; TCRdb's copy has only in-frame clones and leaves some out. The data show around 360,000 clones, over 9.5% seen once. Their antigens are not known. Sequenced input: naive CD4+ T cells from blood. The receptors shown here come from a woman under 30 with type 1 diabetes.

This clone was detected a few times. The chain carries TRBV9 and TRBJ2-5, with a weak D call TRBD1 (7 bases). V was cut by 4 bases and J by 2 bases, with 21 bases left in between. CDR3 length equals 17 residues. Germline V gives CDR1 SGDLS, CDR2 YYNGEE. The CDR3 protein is CASSPRQGHAGQETQYF. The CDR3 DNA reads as TGTGCCAGCAGCCCACGACAGGGCCACGCGGGACAAGAGACCCAGTACTTC. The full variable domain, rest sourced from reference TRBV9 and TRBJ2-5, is DSGVTQTPKHLITATGQRVTLRCSPRSGDLSVYWYQQSLDQGLQFLIQYYNGEERAKGNILERFSAQQFPDLHSELNLSSLELGDSALYFCASSPRQGHAGQETQYFGPGTRLLVL.

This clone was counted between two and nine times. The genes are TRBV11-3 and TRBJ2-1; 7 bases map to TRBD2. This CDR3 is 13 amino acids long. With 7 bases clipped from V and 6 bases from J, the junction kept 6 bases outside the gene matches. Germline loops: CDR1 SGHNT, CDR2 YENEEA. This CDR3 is CASMAGAGNEQFF. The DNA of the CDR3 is TGTGCCAGCATGGCGGGAGCCGGCAATGAGCAGTTCTTC.

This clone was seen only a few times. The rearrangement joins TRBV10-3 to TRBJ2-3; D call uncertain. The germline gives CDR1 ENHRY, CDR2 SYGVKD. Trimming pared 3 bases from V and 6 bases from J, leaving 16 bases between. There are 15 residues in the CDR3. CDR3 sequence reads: CAISDDHKAADTQYF. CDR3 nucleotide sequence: TGTGCCATCAGTGATGACCATAAGGCGGCGGATACGCAGTATTTT.

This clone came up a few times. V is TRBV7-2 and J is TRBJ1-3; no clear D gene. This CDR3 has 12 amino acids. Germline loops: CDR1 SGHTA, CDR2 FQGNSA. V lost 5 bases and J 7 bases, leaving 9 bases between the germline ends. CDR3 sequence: CASSHLANTIYF. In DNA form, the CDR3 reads TGTGCCAGCAGCCATCTCGCGAACACCATATATTTT. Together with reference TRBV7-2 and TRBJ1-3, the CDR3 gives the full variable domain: GAGVSQSPSNKVTEKGKDVELRCDPISGHTALYWYRQSLGQGLEFLIYFQGNSAPDKSGLPSDRFSAERTGGSVSTLTIQRTQQEDSAVYLCASSHLANTIYFGEGSWLTVV.

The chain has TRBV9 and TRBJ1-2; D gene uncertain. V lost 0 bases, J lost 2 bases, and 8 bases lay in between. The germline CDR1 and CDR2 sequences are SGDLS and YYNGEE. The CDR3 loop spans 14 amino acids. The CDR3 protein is CASSVGTGNYGYTF. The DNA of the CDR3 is TGTGCCAGCAGCGTAGGGACGGGGAACTATGGCTACACCTTC.

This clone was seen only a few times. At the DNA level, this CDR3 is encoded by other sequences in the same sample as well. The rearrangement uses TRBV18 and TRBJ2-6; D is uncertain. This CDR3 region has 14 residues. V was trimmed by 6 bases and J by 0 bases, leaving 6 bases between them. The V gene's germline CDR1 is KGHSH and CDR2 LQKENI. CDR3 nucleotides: TGTGCCAGCTCTCCCCTCTCTGGGGCCAACGTCCTGACTTTC. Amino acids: CASSPLSGANVLTF.

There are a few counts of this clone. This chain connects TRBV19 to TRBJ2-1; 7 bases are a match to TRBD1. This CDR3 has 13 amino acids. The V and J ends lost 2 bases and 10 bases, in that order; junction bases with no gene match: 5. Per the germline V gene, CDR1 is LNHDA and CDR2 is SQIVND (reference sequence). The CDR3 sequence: CASSISARGEQFF. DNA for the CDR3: TGTGCCAGTAGTATATCTGCCAGGGGGGAGCAGTTCTTC.

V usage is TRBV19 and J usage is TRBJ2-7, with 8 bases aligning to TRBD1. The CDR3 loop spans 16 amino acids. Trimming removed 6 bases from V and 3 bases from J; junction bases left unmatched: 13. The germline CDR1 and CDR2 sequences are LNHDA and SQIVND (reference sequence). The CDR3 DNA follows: TGTGCCAGTAGCGGACAGGGAGGATCGTATTTCTACGAGCAGTACTTC. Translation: CASSGQGGSYFYEQYF.

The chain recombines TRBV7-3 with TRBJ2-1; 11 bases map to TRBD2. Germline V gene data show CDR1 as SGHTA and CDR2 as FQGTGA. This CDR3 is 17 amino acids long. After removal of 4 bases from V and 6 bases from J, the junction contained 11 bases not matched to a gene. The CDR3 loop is CASSSSLTSGSSNEQFF. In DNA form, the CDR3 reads TGTGCCAGCAGCTCCTCCTTAACTAGCGGGAGTAGCAATGAGCAGTTCTTC.

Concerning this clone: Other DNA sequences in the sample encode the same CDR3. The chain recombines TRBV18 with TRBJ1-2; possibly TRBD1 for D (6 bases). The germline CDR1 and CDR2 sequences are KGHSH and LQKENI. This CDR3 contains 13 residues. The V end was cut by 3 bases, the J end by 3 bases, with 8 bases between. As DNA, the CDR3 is TGTGCCAGCTCACCGGACAGAGACTATGGCTACACCTTC. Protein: CASSPDRDYGYTF.

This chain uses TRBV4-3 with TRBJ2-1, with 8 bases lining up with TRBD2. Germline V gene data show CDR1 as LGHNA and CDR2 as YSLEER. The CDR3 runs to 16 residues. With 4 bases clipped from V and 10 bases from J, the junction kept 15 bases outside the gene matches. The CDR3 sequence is CASSPAPGLVVVEQFF. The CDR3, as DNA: TGCGCCAGCAGCCCAGCTCCGGGACTAGTGGTAGTCGAGCAGTTCTTC.

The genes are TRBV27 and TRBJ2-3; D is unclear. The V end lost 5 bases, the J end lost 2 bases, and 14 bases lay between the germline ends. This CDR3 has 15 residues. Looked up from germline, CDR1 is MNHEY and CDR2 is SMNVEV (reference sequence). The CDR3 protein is CASSRDSLYTDTQYF. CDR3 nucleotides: TGTGCCAGCAGTCGAGACTCCCTCTACACAGATACGCAGTATTTT.

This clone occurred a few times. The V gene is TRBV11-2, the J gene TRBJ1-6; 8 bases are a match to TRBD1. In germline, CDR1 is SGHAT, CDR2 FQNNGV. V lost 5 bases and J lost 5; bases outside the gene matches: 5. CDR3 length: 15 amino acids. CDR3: CASSPSDRDNSPLHF. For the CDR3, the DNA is TGTGCCAGCAGCCCGTCGGACAGGGATAATTCACCCCTCCACTTT.

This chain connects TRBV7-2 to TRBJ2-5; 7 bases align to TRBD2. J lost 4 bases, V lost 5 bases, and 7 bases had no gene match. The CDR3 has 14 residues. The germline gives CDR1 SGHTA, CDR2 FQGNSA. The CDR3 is CASSHSSGRETQYF. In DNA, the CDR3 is TGTGCCAGCAGCCACAGTAGCGGGCGAGAGACCCAGTACTTC.

The CDR3 bases are TGTGCCAGTGCCAGGGGGGATCAGCCCCAGCATTTT. The encoded protein is CASARGDQPQHF. The rearrangement uses TRBV19 and TRBJ1-5; TRBD1 matches at 7 bases. The germline CDR1 and CDR2 sequences are LNHDA and SQIVND (reference sequence). The junction had 3 bases not matched to a gene; V was cut back by 8 bases and J by 5 bases. The CDR3 is 12 amino acids.

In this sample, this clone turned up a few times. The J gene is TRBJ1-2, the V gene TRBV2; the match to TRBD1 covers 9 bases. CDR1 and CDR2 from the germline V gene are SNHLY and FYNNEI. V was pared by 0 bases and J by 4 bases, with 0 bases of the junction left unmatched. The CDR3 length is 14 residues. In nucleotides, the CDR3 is TGTGCCAGCAGTGAAGCGGGACAGGGCTATGGCTACACCTTC. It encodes CASSEAGQGYGYTF.

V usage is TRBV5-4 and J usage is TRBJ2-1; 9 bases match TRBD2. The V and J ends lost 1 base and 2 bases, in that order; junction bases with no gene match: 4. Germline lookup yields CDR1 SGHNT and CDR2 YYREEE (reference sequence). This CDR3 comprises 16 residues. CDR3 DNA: TGTGCCAGCAGCTTGCCCCTAGCGGGAACCTACAATGAGCAGTTCTTC. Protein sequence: CASSLPLAGTYNEQFF.

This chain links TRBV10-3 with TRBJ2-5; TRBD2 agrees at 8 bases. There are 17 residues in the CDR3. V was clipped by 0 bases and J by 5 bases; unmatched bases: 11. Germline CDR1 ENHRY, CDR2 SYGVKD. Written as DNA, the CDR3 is TGTGCCATCAGTGAGTCGGGGAGCGGGAGAGGAAAGGAGACCCAGTACTTC. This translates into CAISESGSGRGKETQYF.

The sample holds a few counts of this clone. The CDR3 loop reads CASTSERTGDTEAFF. DNA for the CDR3: TGTGCCAGCACCTCCGAGAGGACCGGGGACACTGAAGCTTTCTTT. The V gene is TRBV7-9, the J gene TRBJ1-1; no clear D gene. CDR3 length equals 15 residues. Trimming left V 7 bases short and J 3 bases short, with 18 bases between. Germline assignment: CDR1 SEHNR and CDR2 FQNEAQ (reference sequence).

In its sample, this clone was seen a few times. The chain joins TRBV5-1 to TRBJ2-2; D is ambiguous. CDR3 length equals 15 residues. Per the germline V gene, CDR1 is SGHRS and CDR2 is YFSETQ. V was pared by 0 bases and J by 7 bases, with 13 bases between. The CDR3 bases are TGCGCCAGCAGCTTGGGGTCTAGACTCAGCGGGGAGCTGTTTTTT. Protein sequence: CASSLGSRLSGELFF.

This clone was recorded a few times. CDR3 in DNA: TGCAGCGTTGAAGATGTACAGATTCAGGCTTTCTTT. This codes for CSVEDVQIQAFF. This chain links TRBV29-1 with TRBJ1-1; D is ambiguous. Germline V lookup: CDR1 SQVTM, CDR2 ANQGSEA. The CDR3 has 12 residues. V lost 0 bases and J 11 bases, leaving 13 bases between the germline ends.

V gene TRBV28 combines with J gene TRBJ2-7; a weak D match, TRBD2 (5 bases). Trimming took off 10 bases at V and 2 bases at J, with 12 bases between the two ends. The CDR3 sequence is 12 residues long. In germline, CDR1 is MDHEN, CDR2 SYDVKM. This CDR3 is CATRTGAYEQYF. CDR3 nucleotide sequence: TGTGCCACCAGAACCGGGGCCTACGAGCAGTACTTC.

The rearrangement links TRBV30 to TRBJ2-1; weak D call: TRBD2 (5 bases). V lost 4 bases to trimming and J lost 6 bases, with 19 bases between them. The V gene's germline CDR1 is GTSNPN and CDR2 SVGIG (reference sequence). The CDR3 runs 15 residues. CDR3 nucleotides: TGTGCCTGGATGGCGGGCTCATTCACATCCAATGAGCAGTTCTTC. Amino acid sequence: CAWMAGSFTSNEQFF.

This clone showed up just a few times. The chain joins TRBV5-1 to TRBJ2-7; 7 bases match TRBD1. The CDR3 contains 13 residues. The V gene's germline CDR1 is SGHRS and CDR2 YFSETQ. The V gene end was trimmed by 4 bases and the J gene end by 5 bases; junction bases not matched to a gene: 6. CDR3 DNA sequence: TGCGCCAGCAGCGGGACAGTACTGGACGAGCAGTACTTC. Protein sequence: CASSGTVLDEQYF.

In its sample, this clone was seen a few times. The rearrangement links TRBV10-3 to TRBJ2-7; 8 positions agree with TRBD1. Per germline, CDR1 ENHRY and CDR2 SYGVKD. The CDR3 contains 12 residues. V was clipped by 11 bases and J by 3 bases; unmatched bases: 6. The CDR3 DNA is TGTGCCGTCGGACAGGGAGACTACGAGCAGTACTTC. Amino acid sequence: CAVGQGDYEQYF.

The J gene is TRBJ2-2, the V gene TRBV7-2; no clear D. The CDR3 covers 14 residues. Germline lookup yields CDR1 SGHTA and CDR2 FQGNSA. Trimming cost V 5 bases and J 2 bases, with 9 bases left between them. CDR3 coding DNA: TGTGCCAGCAGCACAGACCCCAACACCGGGGAGCTGTTTTTT. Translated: CASSTDPNTGELFF.